This T cell receptor beta chain comes out of a study of cytomegalovirus exposure and HLA in healthy donors. General observations from the study: Earlier analysis found most TCR beta V segments productive about 90% or about 30% of the time.

CDR1 LNHDA and CDR2 SQIVND come from the germline V gene (reference sequence). This CDR3 is 15 amino acids long. V lost 4 bases and J 1 base, leaving 13 bases between the germline ends. In the PCR, 60 Vbeta and 13 Jbeta primers were used. Repertoires were generated with immunoSEQ multiplex PCR, while TCRdb's copy carries only in-frame clones and drops some. The top ten hold roughly 2% of the sample, which has roughly 120,000 clones, roughly 83% seen once. As to this clone: Antigen specificity is unknown.

Sample: PBMCs. The receptor was derived from a man aged 18 to 35 in good health and CMV-seronegative. The chain joins TRBV19 to TRBJ1-1; D perhaps matches TRBD1 (5 bases). CDR3 nucleotides: TGTGCCAGTAGTAGTTCGGGGGAGGCGAACACTGAAGCTTTCTTT. This sequence encodes CASSSSGEANTEAFF.